This entry is about one T cell receptor beta chain. This entry comes from a study of blood T cell repertoires in COVID-19. Study-level background: The study drew acute and convalescent COVID-19 samples from the United States, Italy and Spain. PBMCs, B-cell-depleted T cells, or T cells were the source of the cDNA or gDNA that made up the material.

CDR1 is SGHDT, CDR2 YYEEEE, per germline. Trimming cost V 4 bases and J 1 base, with 7 bases left between them. This CDR3 has 13 residues. Study processing details: Reference gene primers were amplified, and this amplification served to estimate nucleated cell counts. This table comes from immunoSEQ multiplex PCR, and its TCRdb copy is limited to in-frame clones, with some not included. V, J and clone size are those of that table, while D and trimming were read from the DNA. Here the sample spans tens of thousands of clones, around nine tenths being singletons. This sequence was found in a human donor in a cohort sampled during active COVID-19. The donor label of this sample is uncertain. V is TRBV5-6 and J is TRBJ2-3; the D gene is possibly TRBD1 (5 bases). Sequencing input: peripheral blood. DNA of the CDR3: TGTGCCAGCAGCCGCAGGGGCACAGATACGCAGTATTTT. It codes for CASSRRGTDTQYF.